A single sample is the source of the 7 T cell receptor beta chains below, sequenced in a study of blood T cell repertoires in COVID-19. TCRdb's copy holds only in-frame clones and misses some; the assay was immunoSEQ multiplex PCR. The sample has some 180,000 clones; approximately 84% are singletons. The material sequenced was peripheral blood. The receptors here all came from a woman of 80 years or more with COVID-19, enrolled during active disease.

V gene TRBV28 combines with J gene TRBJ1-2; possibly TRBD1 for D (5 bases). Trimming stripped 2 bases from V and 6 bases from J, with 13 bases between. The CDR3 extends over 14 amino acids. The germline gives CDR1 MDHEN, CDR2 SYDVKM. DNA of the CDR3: TGTGCCAGCAGTTTAGGGGGGGGAGCGGATGGCTACACCTTC. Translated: CASSLGGGADGYTF.

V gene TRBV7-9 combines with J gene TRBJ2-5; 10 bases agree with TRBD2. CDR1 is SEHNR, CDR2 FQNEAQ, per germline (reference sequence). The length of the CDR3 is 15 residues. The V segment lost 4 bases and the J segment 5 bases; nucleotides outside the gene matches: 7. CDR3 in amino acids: CASSYPAGGRETQYF. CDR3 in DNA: TGTGCCAGCAGCTACCCAGCGGGGGGGCGTGAGACCCAGTACTTC.

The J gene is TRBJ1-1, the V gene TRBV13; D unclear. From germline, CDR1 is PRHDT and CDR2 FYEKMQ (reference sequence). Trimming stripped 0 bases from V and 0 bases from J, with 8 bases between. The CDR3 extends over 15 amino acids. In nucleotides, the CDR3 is TGTGCCAGCAGCTTAGGAGCCAGGATGAACACTGAAGCTTTCTTT. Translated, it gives CASSLGARMNTEAFF. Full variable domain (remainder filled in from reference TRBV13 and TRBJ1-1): AAGVIQSPRHLIKEKRETATLKCYPIPRHDTVYWYQQGPGQDPQFLISFYEKMQSDKGSIPDRFSAQQFSDYHSELNMSSLELGDSALYFCASSLGARMNTEAFFGQGTRLTVV.

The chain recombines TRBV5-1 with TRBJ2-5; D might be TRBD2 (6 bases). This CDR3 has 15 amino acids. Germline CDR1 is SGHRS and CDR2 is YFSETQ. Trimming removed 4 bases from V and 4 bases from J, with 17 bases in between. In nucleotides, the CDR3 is TGCGCCAGCAGCATGAGGGAGGTGGGACCAGAGACCCAGTACTTC. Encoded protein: CASSMREVGPETQYF.

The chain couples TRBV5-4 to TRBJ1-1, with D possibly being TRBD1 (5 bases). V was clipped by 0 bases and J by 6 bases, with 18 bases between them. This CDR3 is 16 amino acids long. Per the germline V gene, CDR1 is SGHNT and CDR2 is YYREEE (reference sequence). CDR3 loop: CASSLAEEGRSAEAFF. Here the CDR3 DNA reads TGTGCCAGCAGCTTGGCAGAGGAGGGGAGGAGCGCTGAAGCTTTCTTT.

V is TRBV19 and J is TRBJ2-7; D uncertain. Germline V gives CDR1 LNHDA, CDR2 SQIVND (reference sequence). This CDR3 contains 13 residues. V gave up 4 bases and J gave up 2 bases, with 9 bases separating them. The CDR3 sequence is CASSTHFTYEQYF. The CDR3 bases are TGTGCCAGTAGTACACATTTTACCTACGAGCAGTACTTC. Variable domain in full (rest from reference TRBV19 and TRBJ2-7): DGGITQSPKYLFRKEGQNVTLSCEQNLNHDAMYWYRQDPGQGLRLIYYSQIVNDFQKGDIAEGYSVSREKKESFPLTVTSAQKNPTAFYLCASSTHFTYEQYFGPGTRLTVT.

The CDR3 coding sequence is TGCGCCAGCAGCCAAGCACAGGTATTCTCTGGAAACACCATATATTTT. This gives the protein CASSQAQVFSGNTIYF. The gene calls are TRBV4-3 and TRBJ1-3; D may be TRBD1 (5 bases). CDR1 and CDR2 from the germline V gene are LGHNA and YSLEER. The V and J ends lost 1 base and 0 bases respectively, with 10 bases between them. There are 16 residues in the CDR3.